Described below is a single T cell receptor (beta chain) sequence and its context. The antigen is unknown. These data belong to a study of cytomegalovirus exposure and HLA in healthy donors. Overall study context: Earlier sequencing of 150 million to 200 million T cells yielded 100 million to 140 million unique TCR beta sequences. Whole-study findings and limits: Later, an analysis found that common viral pathogens appeared to be linked with several of the most significant clusters. Rare TCR sequences predominated, though certain public TCRs were found in many donors.

The PCR used 60 Vbeta and 13 Jbeta primers. Using immunoSEQ multiplex PCR, the repertoire was profiled, and TCRdb retains in-frame clones only, with some absent. This sample has more than 95,000 clones, with roughly 15% found just once. Sequencing used PBMCs. The origin of this receptor is a female donor in good health and CMV-seronegative.

The CDR3 DNA reads as TGTGCCAGCAGTGTTATCTCTGGGGCCAACGTCCTGACTTTC. This translates into CASSVISGANVLTF. The rearrangement uses TRBV2 and TRBJ2-6; D is unresolved. There are 14 residues in the CDR3. The V end was cut by 4 bases, the J end by 0 bases, with 4 bases between. The V gene's germline CDR1 is SNHLY and CDR2 FYNNEI.